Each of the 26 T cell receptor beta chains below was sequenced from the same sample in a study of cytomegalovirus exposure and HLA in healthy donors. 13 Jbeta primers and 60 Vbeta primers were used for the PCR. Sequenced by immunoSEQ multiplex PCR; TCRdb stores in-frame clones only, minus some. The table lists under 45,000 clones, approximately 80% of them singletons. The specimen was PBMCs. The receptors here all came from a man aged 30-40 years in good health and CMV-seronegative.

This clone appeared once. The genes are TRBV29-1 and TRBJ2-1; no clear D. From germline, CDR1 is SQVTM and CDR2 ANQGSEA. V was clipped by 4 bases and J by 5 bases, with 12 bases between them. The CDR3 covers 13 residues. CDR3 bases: TGCAGCGTTGTAGCTACGGTGAACAATGAGCAGTTCTTC. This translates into CSVVATVNNEQFF.

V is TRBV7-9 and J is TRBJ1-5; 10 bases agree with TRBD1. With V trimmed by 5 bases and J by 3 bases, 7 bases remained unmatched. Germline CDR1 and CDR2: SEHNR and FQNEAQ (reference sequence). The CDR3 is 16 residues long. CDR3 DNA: TGTGCCAGCAGCCCAGGGACAGGGGTGACCAATCAGCCCCAGCATTTT. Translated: CASSPGTGVTNQPQHF.

The CDR3 DNA is TGTGCCAGCAGTGCCGCGGGGGGGGACAATCAGCCCCAGCATTTT. Translating it yields CASSAAGGDNQPQHF. The V and J genes are TRBV6-5 and TRBJ1-5; tentative D call: TRBD1 (5 bases). Germline lookup yields CDR1 MNHEY and CDR2 SVGAGI. There are 15 residues in the CDR3. Trimming shortened V by 5 bases and J by 3 bases, and 14 bases separated the two germline ends.

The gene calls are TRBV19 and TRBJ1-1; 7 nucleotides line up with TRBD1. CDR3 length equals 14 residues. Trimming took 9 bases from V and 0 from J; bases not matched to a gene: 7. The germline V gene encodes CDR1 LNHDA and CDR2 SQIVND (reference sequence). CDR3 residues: CASRDRHMNTEAFF. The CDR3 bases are TGTGCCAGCCGGGACAGACACATGAACACTGAAGCTTTCTTT.

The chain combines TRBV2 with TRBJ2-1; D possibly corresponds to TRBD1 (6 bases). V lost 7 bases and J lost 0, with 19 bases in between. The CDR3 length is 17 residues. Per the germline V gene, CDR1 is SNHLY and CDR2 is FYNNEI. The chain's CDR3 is CASKVSRTASSYNEQFF. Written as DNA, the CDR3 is TGTGCCAGCAAAGTTTCGCGGACAGCGAGCTCCTACAATGAGCAGTTCTTC.

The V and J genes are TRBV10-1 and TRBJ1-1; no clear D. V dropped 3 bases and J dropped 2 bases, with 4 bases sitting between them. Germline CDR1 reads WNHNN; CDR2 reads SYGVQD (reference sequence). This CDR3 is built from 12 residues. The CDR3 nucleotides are TGCGCCAGCAGTGATCCAAACACTGAAGCTTTCTTT. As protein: CASSDPNTEAFF.

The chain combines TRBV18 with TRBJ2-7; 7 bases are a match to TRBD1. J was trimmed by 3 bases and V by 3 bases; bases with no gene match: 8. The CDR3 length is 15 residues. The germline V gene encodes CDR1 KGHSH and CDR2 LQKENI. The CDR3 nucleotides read TGTGCCAGCTCACCCCCGCAGGGGGAATACTACGAGCAGTACTTC. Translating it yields CASSPPQGEYYEQYF. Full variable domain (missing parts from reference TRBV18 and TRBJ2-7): NAGVMQNPRHLVRRRGQEARLRCSPMKGHSHVYWYRQLPEEGLKFMVYLQKENIIDESGMPKERFSAEFPKEGPSILRIQQVVRGDSAAYFCASSPPQGEYYEQYFGPGTRLTVT.

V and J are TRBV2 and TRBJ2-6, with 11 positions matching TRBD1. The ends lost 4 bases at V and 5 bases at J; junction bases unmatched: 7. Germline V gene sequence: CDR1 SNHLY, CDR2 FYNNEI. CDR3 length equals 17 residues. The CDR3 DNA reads TGTGCCAGCAGTGGGGACAGGGGGACGTTTAGGGCCAACGTCCTGACTTTC. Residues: CASSGDRGTFRANVLTF.

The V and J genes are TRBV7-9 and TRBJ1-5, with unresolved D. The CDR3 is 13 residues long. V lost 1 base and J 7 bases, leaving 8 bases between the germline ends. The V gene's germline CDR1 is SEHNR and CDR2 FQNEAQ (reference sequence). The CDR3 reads CASSLEQAQPQHF. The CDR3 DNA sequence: TGTGCCAGCAGCTTAGAGCAGGCCCAGCCCCAGCATTTT.

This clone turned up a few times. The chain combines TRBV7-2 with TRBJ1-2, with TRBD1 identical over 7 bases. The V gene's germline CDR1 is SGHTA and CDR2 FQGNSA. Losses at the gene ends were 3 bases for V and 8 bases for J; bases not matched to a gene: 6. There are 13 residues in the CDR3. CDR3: CASSFLTGVGYTF. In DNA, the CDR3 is TGTGCCAGCAGCTTCCTCACAGGGGTAGGCTACACCTTC.

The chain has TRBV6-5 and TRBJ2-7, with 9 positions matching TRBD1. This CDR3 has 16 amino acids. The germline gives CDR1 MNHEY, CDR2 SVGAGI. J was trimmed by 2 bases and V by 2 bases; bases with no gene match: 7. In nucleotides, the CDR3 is TGTGCCAGCAGTTACGGGCCGGGACAGGGCCCCTACGAGCAGTACTTC. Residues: CASSYGPGQGPYEQYF.

CDR3 bases: TGTGCCAGTAGTATGAAACAGGGCGGTCAGCCCCAGCATTTT. This gives the protein CASSMKQGGQPQHF. The chain uses TRBV19 and TRBJ1-5; maybe TRBD1 (6 bases). Looked up from germline, CDR1 is LNHDA and CDR2 is SQIVND (reference sequence). The CDR3 has 14 residues. V was clipped by 3 bases and J by 6 bases, with 12 bases between them.

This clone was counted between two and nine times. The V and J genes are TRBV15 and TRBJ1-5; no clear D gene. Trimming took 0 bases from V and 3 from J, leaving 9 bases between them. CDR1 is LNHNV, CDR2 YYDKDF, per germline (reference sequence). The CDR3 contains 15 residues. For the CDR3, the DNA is TGTGCCACCAGCAGAGATAAACATTACAATCAGCCCCAGCATTTT. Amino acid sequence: CATSRDKHYNQPQHF. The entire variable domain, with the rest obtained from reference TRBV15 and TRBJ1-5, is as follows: DAMVIQNPRYQVTQFGKPVTLSCSQTLNHNVMYWYQQKSSQAPKLLFHYYDKDFNNEADTPDNFQSRRPNTSFCFLDIRSPGLGDTAMYLCATSRDKHYNQPQHFGDGTRLSIL.

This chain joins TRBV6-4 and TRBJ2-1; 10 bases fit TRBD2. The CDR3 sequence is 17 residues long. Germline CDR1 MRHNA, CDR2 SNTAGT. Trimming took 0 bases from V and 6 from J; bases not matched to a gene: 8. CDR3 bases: TGTGCCAGCAGTGACTCTGGGCTAGCGGGAGTATCCAATGAGCAGTTCTTC. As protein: CASSDSGLAGVSNEQFF.

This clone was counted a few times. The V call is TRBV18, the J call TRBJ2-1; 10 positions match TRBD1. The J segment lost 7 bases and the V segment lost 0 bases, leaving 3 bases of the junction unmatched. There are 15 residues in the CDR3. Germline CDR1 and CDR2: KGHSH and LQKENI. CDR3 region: CASSPPGTGDNEQFF. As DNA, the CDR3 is TGTGCCAGCTCACCACCCGGGACAGGGGATAATGAGCAGTTCTTC.

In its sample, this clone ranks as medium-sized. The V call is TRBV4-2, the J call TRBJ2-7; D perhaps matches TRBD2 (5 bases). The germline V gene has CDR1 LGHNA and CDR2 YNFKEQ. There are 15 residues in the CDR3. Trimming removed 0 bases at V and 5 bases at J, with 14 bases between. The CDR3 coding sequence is TGTGCCAGCAGCCAAGATGATACGGGGTTCAACGAGCAGTACTTC. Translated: CASSQDDTGFNEQYF.

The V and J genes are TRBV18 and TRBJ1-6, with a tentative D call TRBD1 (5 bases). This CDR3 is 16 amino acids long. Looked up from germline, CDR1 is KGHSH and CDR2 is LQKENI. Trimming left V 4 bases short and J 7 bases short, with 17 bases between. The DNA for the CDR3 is TGTGCCAGCTCACAGTTCTCGGACATTCGAAATTCACCCCTCCACTTT. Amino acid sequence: CASSQFSDIRNSPLHF.

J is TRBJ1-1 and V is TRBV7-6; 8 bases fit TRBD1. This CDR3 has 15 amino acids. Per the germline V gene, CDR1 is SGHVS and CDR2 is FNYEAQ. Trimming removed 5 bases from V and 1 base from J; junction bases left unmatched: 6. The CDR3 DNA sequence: TGTGCCAGCAGCGGAGGGACAGGATCGAACACTGAAGCTTTCTTT. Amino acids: CASSGGTGSNTEAFF.

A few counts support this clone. CDR3 residues: CAWRTGGSYNEQFF. The CDR3 DNA sequence: TGTGCCTGGAGGACAGGGGGCTCCTACAATGAGCAGTTCTTC. The chain carries TRBV30 and TRBJ2-1, with TRBD1 matching 9 bases. The CDR3 covers 14 residues. The trim removed 3 bases at V and 0 bases at J, leaving 0 bases unmatched. CDR1 is GTSNPN, CDR2 SVGIG, per germline (reference sequence).

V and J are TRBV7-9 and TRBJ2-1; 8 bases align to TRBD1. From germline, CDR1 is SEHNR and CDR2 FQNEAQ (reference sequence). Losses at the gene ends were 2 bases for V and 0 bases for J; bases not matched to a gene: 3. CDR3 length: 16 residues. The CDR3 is CASSLIDRGSYNEQFF. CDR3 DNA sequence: TGTGCCAGCAGCTTAATCGACAGGGGCTCCTACAATGAGCAGTTCTTC.

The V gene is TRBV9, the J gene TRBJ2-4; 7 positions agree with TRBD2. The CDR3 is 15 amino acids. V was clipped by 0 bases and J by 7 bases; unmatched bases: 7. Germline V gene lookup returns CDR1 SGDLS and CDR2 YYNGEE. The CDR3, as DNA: TGTGCCAGCAGCGTAGATCAAGGGGAGGGGAACATTCAGTACTTC. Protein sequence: CASSVDQGEGNIQYF.

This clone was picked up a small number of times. CDR3 sequence: CASSSSGTGRVEQYF. Here the CDR3 DNA reads TGCGCCAGCAGCTCCTCCGGGACAGGGCGAGTCGAGCAGTACTTC. The chain has TRBV5-1 and TRBJ2-7, with 9 bases identical to TRBD1. The CDR3 covers 15 residues. With V trimmed by 3 bases and J by 6 bases, 10 bases remained unmatched. In germline, CDR1 is SGHRS, CDR2 YFSETQ. Drawing the rest from reference TRBV5-1 and TRBJ2-7, the complete variable domain is KAGVTQTPRYLIKTRGQQVTLSCSPISGHRSVSWYQQTPGQGLQFLFEYFSETQRNKGNFPGRFSGRQFSNSRSEMNVSTLELGDSALYLCASSSSGTGRVEQYFGPGTRLTVT.

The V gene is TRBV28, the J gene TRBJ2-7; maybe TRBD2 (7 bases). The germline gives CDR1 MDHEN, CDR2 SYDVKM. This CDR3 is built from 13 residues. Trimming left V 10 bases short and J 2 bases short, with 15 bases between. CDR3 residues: CATLGGGPYEQYF. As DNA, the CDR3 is TGTGCCACATTGGGCGGGGGCCCCTACGAGCAGTACTTC.

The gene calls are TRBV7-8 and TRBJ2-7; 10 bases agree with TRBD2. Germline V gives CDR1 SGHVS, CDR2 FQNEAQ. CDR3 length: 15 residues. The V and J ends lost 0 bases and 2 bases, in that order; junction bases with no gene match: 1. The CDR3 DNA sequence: TGTGCCAGCAGCTTAGCAGCGGGAGGGCCCTACGAGCAGTACTTC. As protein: CASSLAAGGPYEQYF. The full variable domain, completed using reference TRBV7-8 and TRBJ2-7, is GAGVSQSPRYKVAKRGQDVALRCDPISGHVSLFWYQQALGQGPEFLTYFQNEAQLDKSGLPSDRFFAERPEGSVSTLKIQRTQQEDSAVYLCASSLAAGGPYEQYFGPGTRLTVT.

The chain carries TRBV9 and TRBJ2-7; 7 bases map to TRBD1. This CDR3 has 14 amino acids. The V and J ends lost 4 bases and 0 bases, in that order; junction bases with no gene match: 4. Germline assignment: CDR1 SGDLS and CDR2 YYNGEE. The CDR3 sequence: CASSSTGVSYEQYF. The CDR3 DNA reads TGTGCCAGCAGCTCAACAGGGGTCTCCTACGAGCAGTACTTC.

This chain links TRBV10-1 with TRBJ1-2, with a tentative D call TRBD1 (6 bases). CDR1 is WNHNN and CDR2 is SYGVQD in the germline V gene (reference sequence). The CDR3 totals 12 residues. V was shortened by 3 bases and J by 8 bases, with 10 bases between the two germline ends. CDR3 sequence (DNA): TGCGCCAGCAGTGATTTCGGACAGGGCTACACCTTC. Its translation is CASSDFGQGYTF.